Here is one T cell receptor (beta chain) with its context. Its antigen remains unknown. The sample is drawn from a study of cytomegalovirus exposure and HLA in healthy donors. General study points: According to reports, the classifier identified cytomegalovirus status with high specificity and sensitivity. The productive fraction for most TCR beta V segments was about 87% or about 30% in an earlier analysis. Later on, a genetic analysis was performed. It linked a missense variant in DCLRE1C with V- and J-gene trimming of TCR beta.

This CDR3 is 12 amino acids long. Germline loops: CDR1 SGHNT, CDR2 YENEEA. Losses at the gene ends were 5 bases for V and 15 bases for J; bases not matched to a gene: 2. Primers: 60 Vbeta forward and 13 Jbeta reverse. Authors' data handling: Later, 80 million or so unique TCR beta chains were counted in an analysis, and approximately 10 million of them were shared. Only in-frame clones appear in the TCRdb table, and some are missing; sequencing was by immunoSEQ multiplex PCR. V and J calls and clone size are copied from that table; D and trimming were computed from the DNA. The table has under 150,000 clones, 82% seen once; the top ten hold roughly 1.2%.

This receptor was obtained from a boy aged 5-17 years in good health and CMV-seronegative. The rearrangement links TRBV11-3 to TRBJ2-1; the match to TRBD2 covers 15 bases. Sequenced: PBMCs. CDR3 in amino acids: CASSQGLAGGFF. In DNA form, the CDR3 reads TGTGCCAGCAGCCAGGGACTAGCGGGAGGGTTCTTC.